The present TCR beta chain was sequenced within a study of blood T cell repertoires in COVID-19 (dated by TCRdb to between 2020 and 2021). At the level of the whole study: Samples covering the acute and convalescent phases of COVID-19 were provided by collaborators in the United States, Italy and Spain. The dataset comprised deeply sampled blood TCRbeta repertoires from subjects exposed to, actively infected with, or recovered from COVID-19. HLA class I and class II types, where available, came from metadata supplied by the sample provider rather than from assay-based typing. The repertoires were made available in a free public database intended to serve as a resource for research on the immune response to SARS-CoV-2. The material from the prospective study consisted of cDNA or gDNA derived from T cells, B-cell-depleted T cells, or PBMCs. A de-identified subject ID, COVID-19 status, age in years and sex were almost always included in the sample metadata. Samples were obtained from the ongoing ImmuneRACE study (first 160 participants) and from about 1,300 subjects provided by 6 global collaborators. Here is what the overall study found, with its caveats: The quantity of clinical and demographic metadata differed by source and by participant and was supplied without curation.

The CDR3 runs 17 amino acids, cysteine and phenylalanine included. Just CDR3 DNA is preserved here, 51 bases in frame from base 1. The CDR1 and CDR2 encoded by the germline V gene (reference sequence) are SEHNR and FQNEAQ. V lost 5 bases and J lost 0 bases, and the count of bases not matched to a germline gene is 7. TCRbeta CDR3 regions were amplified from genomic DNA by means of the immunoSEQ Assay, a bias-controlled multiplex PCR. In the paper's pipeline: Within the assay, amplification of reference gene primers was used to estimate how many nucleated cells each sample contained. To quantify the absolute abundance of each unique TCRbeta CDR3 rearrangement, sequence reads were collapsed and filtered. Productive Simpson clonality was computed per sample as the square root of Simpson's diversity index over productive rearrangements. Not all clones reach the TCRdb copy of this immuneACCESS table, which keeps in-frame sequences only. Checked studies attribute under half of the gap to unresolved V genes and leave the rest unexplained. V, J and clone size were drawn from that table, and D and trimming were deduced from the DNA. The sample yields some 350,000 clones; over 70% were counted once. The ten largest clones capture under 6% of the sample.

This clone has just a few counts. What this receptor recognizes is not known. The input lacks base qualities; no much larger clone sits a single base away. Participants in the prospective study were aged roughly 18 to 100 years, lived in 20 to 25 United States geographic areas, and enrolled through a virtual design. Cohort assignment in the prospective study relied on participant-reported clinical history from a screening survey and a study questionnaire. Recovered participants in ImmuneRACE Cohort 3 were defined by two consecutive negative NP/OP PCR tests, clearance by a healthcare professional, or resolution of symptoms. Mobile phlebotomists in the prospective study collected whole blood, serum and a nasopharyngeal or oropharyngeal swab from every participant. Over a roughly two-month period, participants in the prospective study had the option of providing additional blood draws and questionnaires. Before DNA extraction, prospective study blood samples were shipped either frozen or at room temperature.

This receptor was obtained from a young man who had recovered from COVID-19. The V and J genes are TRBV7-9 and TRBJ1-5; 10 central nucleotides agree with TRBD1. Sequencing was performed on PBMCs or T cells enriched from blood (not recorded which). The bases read TGTGCCAGCAGCCTCGGACAGGGGGAATATAGCAATCAGCCCCAGCATTTT. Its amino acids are CASSLGQGEYSNQPQHF.